These 3 T cell receptor beta chains originate from one sample sequenced in a study of T cell responses to AZD1222 COVID-19 vaccine. TCRdb's table, derived via immunoSEQ multiplex PCR, lists solely in-frame clones and lacks some. The sample carries around 100,000 clones, about nine tenths recorded once. The sample consisted of peripheral blood, taken on day 0 of AZD1222 vaccination. Every receptor here comes from an adult in good health.

The chain combines TRBV28 with TRBJ2-7; 8 bases fit TRBD1. With 8 bases clipped from V and 0 bases from J, the junction kept 6 bases outside the gene matches. CDR3 size: 14 residues. Germline CDR1 MDHEN, CDR2 SYDVKM. The CDR3 loop is CASVNRGASYEQYF. The CDR3 DNA reads as TGTGCCAGCGTCAACAGGGGGGCCTCCTACGAGCAGTACTTC.

The count of this clone is one. J is TRBJ1-6 and V is TRBV6-1; D is uncertain. The CDR3 consists of 15 residues. V lost 2 bases and J lost 7, with 12 bases in between. From germline, CDR1 is MNHNS and CDR2 SASEGT. The CDR3 reads CASSEFTSHNSPLHF. The CDR3 region has the DNA TGTGCCAGCAGTGAATTCACCTCTCACAATTCACCCCTCCACTTT.

The chain links TRBV5-8 to TRBJ1-3; D possibly corresponds to TRBD1 (5 bases). The CDR3 extends over 15 amino acids. Per the germline V gene, CDR1 is SGHTS and CDR2 is YDEGEE. The V end was cut by 4 bases, the J end by 0 bases, with 11 bases between. The CDR3 region is CASSVRGGSGNTIYF. In nucleotides, the CDR3 is TGTGCCAGCAGCGTTCGGGGGGGCTCTGGAAACACCATATATTTT.